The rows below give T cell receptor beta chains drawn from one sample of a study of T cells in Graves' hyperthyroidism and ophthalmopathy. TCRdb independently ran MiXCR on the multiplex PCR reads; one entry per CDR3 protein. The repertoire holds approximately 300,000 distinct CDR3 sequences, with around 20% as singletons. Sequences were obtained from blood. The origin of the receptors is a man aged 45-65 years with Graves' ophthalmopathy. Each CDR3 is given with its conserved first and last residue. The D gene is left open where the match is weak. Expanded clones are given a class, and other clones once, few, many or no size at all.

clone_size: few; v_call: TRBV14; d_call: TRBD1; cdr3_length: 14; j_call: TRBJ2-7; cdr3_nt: TGTGCCAGCAGCCAAGAGACAGGGTTCCACGAGCAGTACTTC; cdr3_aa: CASSQETGFHEQYF
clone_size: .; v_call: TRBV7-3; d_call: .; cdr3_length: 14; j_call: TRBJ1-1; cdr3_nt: TGTGCCAGCAGCAAAGGGGGGGGGAACACTGAAGCTTTCTTT; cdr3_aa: CASSKGGGNTEAFF
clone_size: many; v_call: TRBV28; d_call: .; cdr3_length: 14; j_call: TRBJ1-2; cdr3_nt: TGTGCCAGCAGTTTGGGAGGGACGGCGGGGGGCTACACCTTC; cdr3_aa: CASSLGGTAGGYTF
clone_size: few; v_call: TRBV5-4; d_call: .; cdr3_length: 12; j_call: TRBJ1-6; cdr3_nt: TGTGCCAGCAGCTTGGACTCTTCACCCCTCCACTTT; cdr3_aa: CASSLDSSPLHF
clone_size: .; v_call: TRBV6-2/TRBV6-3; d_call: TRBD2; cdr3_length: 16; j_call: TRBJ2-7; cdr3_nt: TGTGCCAGCAGCCCCAAGGAGCGGGAGATACCCCACGAGCAGTACTTC; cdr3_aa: CASSPKEREIPHEQYF
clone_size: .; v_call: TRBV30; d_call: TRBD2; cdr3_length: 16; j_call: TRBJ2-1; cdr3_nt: TGTGCCTGGAGCCGGCATAGCGGGAGCTCCTACAATGAGCAGTTCTTC; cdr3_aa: CAWSRHSGSSYNEQFF
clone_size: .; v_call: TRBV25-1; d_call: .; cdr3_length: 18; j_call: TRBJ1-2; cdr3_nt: TGTGCCAGCAGTGAACCCCGATCCCCGGGTCCCAGAGGTTATGGCTACACCTTC; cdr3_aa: CASSEPRSPGPRGYGYTF
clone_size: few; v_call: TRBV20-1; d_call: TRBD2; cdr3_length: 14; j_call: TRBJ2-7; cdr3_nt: TGCAGTGCGGTGAGGCGGGAGTGGTCCTACGAGCAGTACTTC; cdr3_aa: CSAVRREWSYEQYF
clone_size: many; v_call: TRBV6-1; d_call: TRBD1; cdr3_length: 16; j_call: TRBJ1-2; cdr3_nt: TGTGCCAGCAGTAACCCACCGGGACAGAGCCAGTATGGCTACACCTTC; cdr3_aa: CASSNPPGQSQYGYTF
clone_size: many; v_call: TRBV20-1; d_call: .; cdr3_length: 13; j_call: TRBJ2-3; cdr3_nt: TGCAGTGCCCGGGGCCCTAGCACAGATACGCAGTATTTT; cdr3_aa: CSARGPSTDTQYF
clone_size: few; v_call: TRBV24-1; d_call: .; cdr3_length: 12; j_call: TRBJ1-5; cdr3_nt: TGTGCCACCAGTGAGGGCAATCAGCCCCAGCATTTT; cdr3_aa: CATSEGNQPQHF
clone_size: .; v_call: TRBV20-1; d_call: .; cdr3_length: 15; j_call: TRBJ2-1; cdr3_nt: TGCAGTGCTAGAGGTGGGAGGCCCTCCTACAATGAGCAGTTCTTC; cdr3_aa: CSARGGRPSYNEQFF
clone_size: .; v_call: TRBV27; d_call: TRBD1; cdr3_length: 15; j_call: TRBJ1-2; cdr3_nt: TGTGCCAGCAGTTCGACAGGGGGTTTTAACTATGGCTACACCTTC; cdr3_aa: CASSSTGGFNYGYTF
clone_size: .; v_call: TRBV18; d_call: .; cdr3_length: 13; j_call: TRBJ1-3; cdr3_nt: TGTGCCAGCTCACCCGGGGCAGGAAACACCATATATTTT; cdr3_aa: CASSPGAGNTIYF
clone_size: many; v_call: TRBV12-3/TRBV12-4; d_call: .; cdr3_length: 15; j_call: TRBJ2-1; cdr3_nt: TGTGCCAGCAGAAAAAGGGGACAAGTCGACAATGAGCAGTTCTTC; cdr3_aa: CASRKRGQVDNEQFF
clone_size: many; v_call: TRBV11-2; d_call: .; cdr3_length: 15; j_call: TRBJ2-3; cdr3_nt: TGTGCCAGCAGCTTAGTTCGGCCCAGCACAGATACGCAGTATTTT; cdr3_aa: CASSLVRPSTDTQYF
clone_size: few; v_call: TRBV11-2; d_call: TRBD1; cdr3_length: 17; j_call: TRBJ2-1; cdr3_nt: TGTGCCAGCAGCTCGTTGGGACAGGTTGGGGGATACAATGAGCAGTTCTTC; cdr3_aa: CASSSLGQVGGYNEQFF
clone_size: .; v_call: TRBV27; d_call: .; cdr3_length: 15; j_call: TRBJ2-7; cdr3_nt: TGTGCCAGCAGTTTATACCCAGGGTCGAGCTACGAGCAGTACTTC; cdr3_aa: CASSLYPGSSYEQYF